This TCR beta chain was captured in a study of cytomegalovirus exposure and HLA in healthy donors. Amplification used 60 Vbeta primers and 13 Jbeta primers. Sequencing used immunoSEQ multiplex PCR; TCRdb keeps in-frame clones, though not all of them. Here the sample spans roughly 180,000 clones, 70% to 85% being singletons. As to this clone: Its specificity is unknown.

Whole-study findings and limits: TCR beta chain V- and J-gene trimming was linked, in a later analysis, to a missense variant in DCLRE1C. Highly shared sequence variants in one cluster were likely a sequencing artifact. Three of the chains that were CMV-associated were confirmed in vitro to be specific for CMV antigens.

The CDR3 is made up of 17 amino acids. Germline CDR1 and CDR2: MDHEN and SYDVKM. V was pared by 7 bases and J by 7 bases, with 18 bases of the junction left unmatched. This sequence joins TRBV28 and TRBJ1-2; 10 nucleotides match TRBD1. The sample was PBMCs. The receptor was isolated from a woman aged 55-70 years in good health and CMV-seropositive. The CDR3 region is CASTTQGQGPRRGGYTF. As DNA, the CDR3 is TGTGCCAGCACTACGCAGGGACAGGGGCCGCGTCGTGGTGGCTACACCTTC.